Following are 26 T cell receptor beta chains from one sample sequenced in a study of identical twins. TCRdb analysed the 5' RACE reads with MiXCR anew, one entry per CDR3 protein. This table has over 550,000 distinct CDR3 sequences, roughly 7.1% appearing once. These same data were also listed under a study on yellow fever vaccine responses in identical twins.

Sequencing was performed on PBMCs. These receptors were taken from a woman aged 18-29 years in good health.

This clonotype was observed at least ten times. The genes are TRBV12-3 or TRBV12-4 and TRBJ2-1; 8 positions agree with TRBD2. This CDR3 has 17 residues. The J segment lost 1 base and the V segment lost 7 bases, leaving 12 bases of the junction unmatched. The CDR3 is CASIRRGSGTSYNEQFF. In nucleotides, the CDR3 is TGTGCCAGCATCCGACGGGGTAGCGGGACTTCCTACAATGAGCAGTTCTTC.

This clonotype was seen more than once but under ten times. The chain joins TRBV24-1 to TRBJ2-1; TRBD2 aligns across 8 bases. J gave up 6 bases and V 1 base, and 7 bases lay outside the gene matches. Germline CDR1 KGHDR, CDR2 SFDVKD. This CDR3 has 16 residues. The CDR3 protein is CATSDLSGRAFNEQFF. In DNA, the CDR3 is TGTGCCACCAGTGATTTATCCGGGAGGGCCTTCAATGAGCAGTTCTTC.

The table lists this clonotype with many counts. The chain couples TRBV6-1 to TRBJ2-1; 7 bases align to TRBD2. The J segment lost 5 bases and the V segment lost 8 bases, leaving 9 bases of the junction unmatched. CDR1 and CDR2 (germline): MNHNS, SASEGT. The CDR3 is made up of 14 amino acids. The CDR3 nucleotides read TGTGCCAGCCGCCCGGGGGGACCTAACAATGAGCAGTTCTTC. Translating gives CASRPGGPNNEQFF.

The chain uses TRBV20-1 and TRBJ2-2, with D unclear. This CDR3 has 16 amino acids. Germline V gene sequence: CDR1 DFQATT, CDR2 SNEGSKA (reference sequence). With 1 base removed from V and 5 bases from J, the gap between germline ends came to 17 bases. The CDR3 spells CSARGSSSDVTGELFF. The CDR3 DNA reads TGCAGTGCTAGAGGTTCCTCTTCGGATGTAACCGGGGAGCTGTTTTTT.

This clonotype was found many times. This sequence joins TRBV20-1 and TRBJ2-2; the D is unclear. Trimming took off 4 bases at V and 3 bases at J, with 24 bases between the two ends. The CDR3 extends over 18 amino acids. Germline V gene data show CDR1 as DFQATT and CDR2 as SNEGSKA (reference sequence). The CDR3 sequence is CSAIESGPSPDYTGELFF. DNA for the CDR3: TGCAGTGCTATAGAGTCCGGGCCGTCCCCCGATTACACCGGGGAGCTGTTTTTT.

The chain recombines TRBV5-4 with TRBJ2-1, with 12 nucleotides matching TRBD2. Germline assignment: CDR1 SGHNT and CDR2 YYREEE (reference sequence). This CDR3 has 19 amino acids. V shed 0 bases and J 6 bases; nucleotides not matched to a gene: 13. CDR3 sequence reads: CASSLARTSGRTFSNEQFF. The CDR3, as DNA: TGTGCCAGCAGCTTGGCCAGAACTAGCGGGAGGACCTTCTCCAATGAGCAGTTCTTC. The variable domain in full, completed from reference TRBV5-4 and TRBJ2-1, reads ETGVTQSPTHLIKTRGQQVTLRCSSQSGHNTVSWYQQALGQGPQFIFQYYREEENGRGNFPPRFSGLQFPNYSSELNVNALELDDSALYLCASSLARTSGRTFSNEQFFGPGTRLTVL.

This clonotype has a handful of counts. The genes are TRBV29-1 and TRBJ2-7, with D maybe TRBD1 (5 bases). The CDR3 contains 14 residues. Per germline, CDR1 SQVTM and CDR2 ANQGSEA. Trimming shortened V by 2 bases and J by 3 bases, and 14 bases separated the two germline ends. CDR3 DNA sequence: TGCAGCGTTGAATTTACAGGCCCGAACTACGAGCAGTACTTC. Translation: CSVEFTGPNYEQYF.

The chain employs TRBV29-1 and TRBJ1-1; possibly TRBD1 for D (5 bases). The CDR3 extends over 11 amino acids. CDR1 is SQVTM and CDR2 is ANQGSEA in the germline V gene. With 5 bases removed from V and 10 bases from J, the gap between germline ends came to 14 bases. This CDR3 is CSVIGQLGAFF. DNA of the CDR3: TGCAGCGTTATAGGACAATTGGGAGCTTTCTTT. Together with reference TRBV29-1 and TRBJ1-1, the CDR3 gives the full variable domain: SAVISQKPSRDICQRGTSLTIQCQVDSQVTMMFWYRQQPGQSLTLIATANQGSEATYESGFVIDKFPISRPNLTFSTLTVSNMSPEDSSIYLCSVIGQLGAFFGQGTRLTVV.

V is TRBV4-2 and J is TRBJ1-1; D unclear. Germline V lookup: CDR1 LGHNA, CDR2 YNFKEQ. The CDR3 is 14 amino acids. V was pared by 3 bases and J by 3 bases, with 11 bases between. The CDR3 sequence: CASSQRTVDTEAFF. The CDR3 region has the DNA TGTGCCAGCAGCCAGAGGACGGTGGACACTGAAGCTTTCTTT.

This clonotype was seen a few times. V is TRBV5-6 and J is TRBJ2-5; no clear D. CDR1 is SGHDT and CDR2 is YYEEEE in the germline V gene. This CDR3 has 13 residues. V was cut by 4 bases and J by 1 base, with 8 bases left in between. For the CDR3, the DNA is TGTGCCAGCAGCCAGGCCTTCCAAGAGACCCAGTACTTC. It translates to CASSQAFQETQYF.

This clonotype was seen a handful of times. The genes are TRBV7-8 and TRBJ2-7, with D tentatively TRBD1 (5 bases). Trimming pared 5 bases from V and 6 bases from J, leaving 14 bases between. CDR1 is SGHVS, CDR2 FQNEAQ, per germline. The CDR3 has 13 residues. Here the CDR3 DNA reads TGTGCCAGCAGCCTTAGAGCAGGGCGCGAGCAGTACGTC. This encodes CASSLRAGREQYV.

This chain uses TRBV5-1 with TRBJ2-7; 8 positions agree with TRBD2. Germline CDR1 is SGHRS and CDR2 is YFSETQ. V gave up 4 bases and J gave up 4 bases; unmatched junction bases: 10. The CDR3 sequence is 15 residues long. The CDR3 nucleotides are TGCGCCAGCAGCGACCTACCTAGCGGGCCGTACGAGCAGTACTTC. Protein: CASSDLPSGPYEQYF.

In this sample, this clonotype turned up many times. The chain combines TRBV5-1 with TRBJ2-3; D is undetermined. The CDR3 spans 14 residues. Trimming removed 0 bases at V and 6 bases at J, with 11 bases between. Germline CDR1 and CDR2: SGHRS and YFSETQ. The CDR3, as DNA: TGCGCCAGCAGCTTGGGAGGTGGTGATGATACGCAGTATTTT. Translation: CASSLGGGDDTQYF.

This chain links TRBV20-1 with TRBJ2-7; 11 nucleotides align to TRBD2. The CDR3 totals 13 residues. Trimming took 7 bases from V and 3 from J; bases not matched to a gene: 5. CDR1 and CDR2 (germline): DFQATT, SNEGSKA (reference sequence). Here the CDR3 reads CSGKLAGVYEQYF. The CDR3 DNA follows: TGCAGTGGTAAACTAGCGGGAGTCTACGAGCAGTACTTC.

This clonotype came up many times. This chain joins TRBV5-1 and TRBJ2-1, with TRBD2 as a possible D gene (6 bases). This CDR3 is 15 amino acids long. V lost 4 bases, J lost 3 bases, and 14 bases lay in between. Germline V CDR1 and CDR2: SGHRS, YFSETQ. The CDR3 DNA is TGCGCCAGCAGCCGAGCACTAGCTGACTACAATGAGCAGTTCTTC. Its translation: CASSRALADYNEQFF.

J is TRBJ2-3 and V is TRBV28, with TRBD2 matching 12 bases. V was clipped by 6 bases and J by 11 bases; unmatched bases: 15. Per the germline V gene, CDR1 is MDHEN and CDR2 is SYDVKM. CDR3 length: 16 residues. Here the CDR3 DNA reads TGTGCCAGCAGGGGGACTAGCGGGTCCTTTTCGGCAAAGCAGTATTTT. This sequence encodes CASRGTSGSFSAKQYF.

The V call is TRBV27, the J call TRBJ2-7; D is undetermined. This CDR3 spans 15 amino acids. V was cut by 4 bases and J by 1 base, with 14 bases left in between. CDR1 is MNHEY, CDR2 SMNVEV, per germline (reference sequence). The CDR3 DNA sequence: TGTGCCAGCAGTTACCGGGCTGCCGGATCCTACGAGCAGTACTTC. As protein: CASSYRAAGSYEQYF.

This clonotype was observed many times. The CDR3 reads CASSLQGANTGELFF. The DNA of the CDR3 is TGCGCCAGCAGCCTACAGGGGGCGAACACCGGGGAGCTGTTTTTT. The rearrangement links TRBV5-1 to TRBJ2-2; 8 nucleotides agree with TRBD1. The CDR3 covers 15 residues. From germline, CDR1 is SGHRS and CDR2 YFSETQ. V trimming: 4 bases; J trimming: 0 bases; junction bases outside the gene matches: 2.

The V gene is TRBV20-1, the J gene TRBJ2-1; perhaps D is TRBD1 or TRBD2 (6 bases each). V dropped 5 bases and J dropped 0 bases, with 14 bases sitting between them. The germline gives CDR1 DFQATT, CDR2 SNEGSKA (reference sequence). The CDR3 consists of 15 residues. DNA for the CDR3: TGCAGTGCTGCGGGACACCTTAGCTCCTACAATGAGCAGTTCTTC. Translated, it gives CSAAGHLSSYNEQFF.

Only a few counts were recorded for this clonotype. V and J are TRBV13 and TRBJ2-1; 14 bases line up with TRBD2. V trimming: 5 bases; J trimming: 10 bases; junction bases outside the gene matches: 4. The CDR3 is 14 amino acids. Germline CDR1 and CDR2: PRHDT and FYEKMQ (reference sequence). The DNA of the CDR3 is TGTGCCAGCAGCGAGAGACTAGCGGGAGGGGAGCAGTTCTTC. This gives the protein CASSERLAGGEQFF.

This clonotype was observed at least ten times. This chain joins TRBV28 and TRBJ2-5; TRBD2 is a possible D gene (5 bases). V lost 8 bases, J lost 5 bases, and 6 bases lay in between. This CDR3 region has 10 residues. Germline CDR1 MDHEN, CDR2 SYDVKM. The CDR3 DNA reads TGTGCCAGCGGGGAGGAGACCCAGTACTTC. It codes for CASGEETQYF.

In DNA, the CDR3 is TGTGCCAGCAGTTTTCGAACAGGGACTTCCGATGAGCAGTTCTTC. As protein: CASSFRTGTSDEQFF. The V and J genes are TRBV12-3 or TRBV12-4 and TRBJ2-1; D may be TRBD1 or TRBD2 (6 bases each). Between the trimmed V and J ends, which lost 3 bases and 8 bases, there was a span of 17 bases. The CDR3 length is 15 residues.

This clonotype was observed many times. The V call is TRBV13, the J call TRBJ1-2; 7 positions agree with TRBD1. Germline V CDR1 and CDR2: PRHDT, FYEKMQ (reference sequence). V lost 5 bases to trimming and J lost 8 bases; unmatched junction nucleotides: 23. The length of the CDR3 is 18 residues. The CDR3 coding sequence is TGTGCCAGCAGCCCCATATTGTTCGGGACAGACCCAACCCGGGGCTACACCTTC. This translates into CASSPILFGTDPTRGYTF.

The chain links TRBV11-2 to TRBJ2-7; 9 bases agree with TRBD2. The CDR3 covers 16 residues. Germline V CDR1 and CDR2: SGHAT, FQNNGV. The V gene end was trimmed by 5 bases and the J gene end by 4 bases; junction bases not matched to a gene: 12. The CDR3 spells CASSPGGQREVYEQYF. CDR3 DNA: TGTGCCAGCAGCCCGGGTGGTCAGCGGGAGGTTTACGAGCAGTACTTC.

This clonotype was picked up many times. V is TRBV3-1 and J is TRBJ1-2, with no clear D. The ends were cut back, 3 bases at V and 1 base at J, with 3 bases in the middle. The germline V gene has CDR1 LGHDT and CDR2 YNNKEL (reference sequence). The CDR3 length is 12 residues. CDR3 residues: CASSQSNYGYTF. The CDR3 bases are TGTGCCAGCAGCCAGAGTAACTATGGCTACACCTTC.

This clonotype has a handful of counts. This chain joins TRBV7-3 and TRBJ2-1; D gene uncertain. The CDR3 totals 13 residues. Germline assignment: CDR1 SGHTA and CDR2 FQGTGA. V lost 8 bases, J lost 5 bases, and 13 bases lay in between. The CDR3 spells CASAMSADNEQFF. The CDR3 DNA sequence: TGTGCCAGCGCCATGTCCGCGGACAATGAGCAGTTCTTC.